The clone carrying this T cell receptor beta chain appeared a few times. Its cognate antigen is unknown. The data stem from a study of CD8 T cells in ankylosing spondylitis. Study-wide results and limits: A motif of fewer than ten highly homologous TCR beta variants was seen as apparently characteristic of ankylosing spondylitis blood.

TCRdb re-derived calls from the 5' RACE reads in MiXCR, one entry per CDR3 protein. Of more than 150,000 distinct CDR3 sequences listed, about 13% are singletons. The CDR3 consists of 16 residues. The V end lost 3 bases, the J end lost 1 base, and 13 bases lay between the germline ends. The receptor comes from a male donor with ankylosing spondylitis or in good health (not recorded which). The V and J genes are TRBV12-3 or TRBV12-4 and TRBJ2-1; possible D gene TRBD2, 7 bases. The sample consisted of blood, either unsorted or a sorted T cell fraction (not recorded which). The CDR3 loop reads CASSLGASGSYNEQFF. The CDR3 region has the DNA TGTGCCAGCAGTTTGGGGGCTAGCGGATCCTACAATGAGCAGTTCTTC.